This TCR beta chain comes out of a study of blood T cells in healthy people across ages (dated by TCRdb to 2015 to 2017). For the study in its entirety: In model experiments, roughly one uniquely barcoded TCR beta cDNA molecule per two T cells was captured by template switching. The donors were divided into four age groups: young (average around 17 years), middle-aged (roughly 40), aged (approximately 59) and long-lived (about 79). The study measured age-related changes in TCR beta repertoire diversity using deep sequencing normalized with unique cDNA molecular identifiers. Two additional independent replicas of 1 million unique cDNA reads from the same blood draw were analyzed for two donors (one aged 18 to 30 and one aged 80 or older).

Overall study results and their limits: Estimates of total diversity based on one million sequenced T cells were considered lower bounds and underestimates. Compared with the aged group, the long-lived group had more naive CD4+ T cells, fewer expanded clones and increased TCR diversity, a pattern suggesting age selection. Observed TCR beta diversity per million T cells fell roughly linearly with age, and a significant reduction was already apparent by age around 40. The CMV infection status of donors was not known, potentially confounding age-related changes in expanded clonotypes. Since profiling was done on bulk unsorted PBMCs, naive and antigen-experienced compartments could not be conclusively compared. There was a strong correlation between observed TCR beta diversity and the percentage of naive T cells measured by flow cytometry.

This clonotype appeared a few times. No antigen is known for it. No much larger clone is present one base from it, and per-base qualities are unavailable. Systemically healthy Caucasian individuals from Russia, roughly 40 in total and aged about 6 to 90 years, were included as donors. Each donor gave 8 to 10 milliliters of peripheral blood, drawn into EDTA-treated Vacutainer tubes. Ficoll-Paque density-gradient centrifugation was used to isolate PBMCs, with at least 7 million per sample. Trizol reagent was used to extract total RNA from PBMCs, with at least 6 micrograms per sample. Naive CD45RAhigh/CD27high T cell percentages were measured by flow cytometry on a PBMC aliquot from every donor. Library prep was done by 5' RACE. The instrument given in TCRdb is Illumina HiSeq 2500. A second about 7 to 12 cycle PCR used a sample-barcoded 5' primer and a J-beta primer mix. Each TCR beta cDNA molecule received a unique molecular identifier from a template-switch 5' adaptor carrying 12 random nucleotides. Each sample yielded at least 2.5 million CDR3-containing paired-end reads. The Mint cDNA synthesis kit, primed by a TRBC-specific oligonucleotide, was used to synthesize first-strand cDNA from all RNA. After uracil-DNA glycosylase treatment, a first 18-cycle PCR used universal primers M1SS and BC2_uni_R on all cDNA. In the source study's methods: For normalization, 1 million high-quality reads were randomly selected from each sample, with every read carrying a distinct molecular identifier. Reads sharing molecular identifiers were discarded rather than binned into consensus sequences. MiTCR, set to a Q25 quality threshold and the strictest error-elimination algorithm, was used for CDR3 identification, clonotype clustering and error correction. A nonparametric unseen species model using Euler transformation provided a lower-bound estimate of total TCR beta diversity. TCRdb applied fastp at Q25 and MiXCR to the public reads, then kept only in-frame beta chains. CDR3 protein duplicates are merged, each entry listing the most common genes and DNA. The V and J calls reflect TCRdb's pipeline rather than the authors' work. Here the sample has more than 750,000 distinct CDR3 sequences; about 27% occur a single time. Around 9.6% of the sample is taken by the ten largest.

The CDR3 has 14 amino acids, counting the end cysteine and phenylalanine. Of the read, only the CDR3 DNA is kept; its 42 bases are in frame from base 1. The junction shows trimming of 2 bases on V and 2 bases on J, plus 11 bases between the germline ends. The germline V gene provides CDR1 SGHDT and CDR2 YYEEEE. These same records also appear under a second study, on T cells of mothers and their children. Reported in the second study: Donors were nine systemically healthy Caucasian individuals: three mothers and their six children. cDNA synthesis used all of the extracted RNA, with 1.5 ug of RNA in each 15 ul reaction. In the second PCR, the M1S primer added sample barcodes and 2-4 random nucleotides. More than 8 million TCR beta CDR3 reads were obtained from each mother, and approximately 3 million reads were obtained from each child. Thymic selection similarly shapes TCR recombination output in related and unrelated pairs, with minor effect from inherited differences. Normalized repertoire overlap in related mother-child pairs was always slightly higher than in unrelated mother-child pairs, but the difference was never significant. Persistent microchimeric T cell clones were not detected, at a sensitivity of 95 to 100 clones per million clonotypes. The study used deep NGS to compare TCR beta repertoires of mothers and children, seeking features distinguishing related mother-child pairs from unrelated individuals. On average, the children were approximately 11 +/- 4 years old, while the mothers were around 42 +/- 4 years old. After adapter ligation was performed with NEBNext reagents, the libraries were sequenced on an Illumina HiSeq 2000 with 100+100 nt paired-end reads. To prevent cross-contamination, the mother and child libraries were prepared one month apart and sequenced in separate runs. Each donor had between roughly 450,000 and 2,300,000 distinct TCR beta clonotypes identified. Naive TCR beta clonotypes were estimated from low-frequency clonotypes matched to each donor's FACS-determined naive share, without sorting.

This receptor chain uses TRBV5-6 and TRBJ2-7; the D gene is not confidently resolved. The sample comprised blood. The source is a woman aged 40 to 50 in good health. The CDR3 has the sequence CASSLVDGAYEQYF. The nucleotide sequence reads as follows: TGTGCCAGCAGCTTAGTTGACGGCGCCTACGAGCAGTACTTC.